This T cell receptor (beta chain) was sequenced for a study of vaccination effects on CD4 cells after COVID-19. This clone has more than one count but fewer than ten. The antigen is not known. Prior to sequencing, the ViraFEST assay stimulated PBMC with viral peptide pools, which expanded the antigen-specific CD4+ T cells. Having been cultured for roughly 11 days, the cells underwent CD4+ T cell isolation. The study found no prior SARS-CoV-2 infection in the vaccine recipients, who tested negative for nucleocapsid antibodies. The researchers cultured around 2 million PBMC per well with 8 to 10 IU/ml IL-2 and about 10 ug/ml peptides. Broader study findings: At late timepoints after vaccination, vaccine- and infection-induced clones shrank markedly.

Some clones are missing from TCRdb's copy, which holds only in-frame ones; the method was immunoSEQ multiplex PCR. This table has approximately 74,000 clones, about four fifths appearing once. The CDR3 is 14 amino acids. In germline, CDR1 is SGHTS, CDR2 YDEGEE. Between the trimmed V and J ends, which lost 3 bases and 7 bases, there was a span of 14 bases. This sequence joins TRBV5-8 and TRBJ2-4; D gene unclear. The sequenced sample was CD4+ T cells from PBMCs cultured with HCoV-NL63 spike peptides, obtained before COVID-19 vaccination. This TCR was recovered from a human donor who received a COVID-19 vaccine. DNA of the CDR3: TGTGCCAGCAGCTCCTCATCTGTGGGGAACATTCAGTACTTC. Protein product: CASSSSSVGNIQYF.